Below, 24 T cell receptor beta chains from the same sample are listed, as sequenced in a study of shared T cell receptors in the human thymus. Only in-frame clones appear in the TCRdb table, and some are missing; sequencing was by immunoSEQ multiplex PCR. The sample shows hundreds of thousands of clones, around 87% of them seen only once. These data were also reused for a study on human thymus T cells.

The source material was thymocytes. The receptors here all came from a boy in the first two years of life with a congenital heart defect.

The rearrangement links TRBV7-2 to TRBJ1-5, with a weak D call TRBD1 (6 bases). The germline gives CDR1 SGHTA, CDR2 FQGNSA. Trimming stripped 5 bases from V and 3 bases from J, with 11 bases between. The CDR3 runs to 14 residues. Written as DNA, the CDR3 is TGTGCCAGCAGCCAAACAGGGTACAATCAGCCCCAGCATTTT. Its protein product is CASSQTGYNQPQHF.

The V and J genes are TRBV6-5 and TRBJ2-1, with 14 bases that match TRBD2. With V trimmed by 5 bases and J by 11 bases, 5 bases remained unmatched. This CDR3 spans 14 amino acids. CDR1 is MNHEY and CDR2 is SVGAGI in the germline V gene. CDR3 residues: CASSGGLAGAKQFF. CDR3 DNA sequence: TGTGCCAGCAGTGGGGGACTAGCGGGGGCAAAGCAGTTCTTC.

The chain links TRBV9 to TRBJ1-1; 7 bases align to TRBD1. CDR3 length: 16 amino acids. Losses at the gene ends were 6 bases for V and 2 bases for J; bases not matched to a gene: 13. CDR1 is SGDLS and CDR2 is YYNGEE in the germline V gene. The CDR3 DNA follows: TGTGCCAGCACCTACCCTGGGACAGAGGACAACACTGAAGCTTTCTTT. This codes for CASTYPGTEDNTEAFF.

The V gene is TRBV2, the J gene TRBJ1-5; D is unclear. With 6 bases removed from V and 0 bases from J, the gap between germline ends came to 12 bases. The CDR3 length is 15 residues. Looked up from germline, CDR1 is SNHLY and CDR2 is FYNNEI. The CDR3 protein is CASRTRRYSNQPQHF. The CDR3 DNA is TGTGCCAGCAGGACTCGACGGTATAGCAATCAGCCCCAGCATTTT.

This clone was recorded only once. The chain employs TRBV12-5 and TRBJ2-4; no clear D. CDR1 LGHNT and CDR2 FRNRAP come from the germline V gene. Between the trimmed V and J ends, which lost 6 bases and 0 bases, there was a span of 15 bases. The CDR3 runs to 16 residues. Here the CDR3 reads CASGLTVSLAKNIQYF. In nucleotides, the CDR3 is TGTGCTAGTGGACTAACCGTCAGTCTAGCCAAAAACATTCAGTACTTC.

This clone was observed once. Different DNA sequences within this sample yield the same CDR3. V and J are TRBV11-2 and TRBJ1-3; 8 nucleotides align to TRBD1. J was trimmed by 2 bases and V by 2 bases; bases with no gene match: 11. From germline, CDR1 is SGHAT and CDR2 FQNNGV. There are 18 residues in the CDR3. DNA for the CDR3: TGTGCCAGCAGCTTACACCTCCTCGGACAGGGCACTGGAAACACCATATATTTT. This translates into CASSLHLLGQGTGNTIYF.

This clone has a handful of counts. The chain links TRBV28 to TRBJ1-2; D unclear. The V end was cut by 6 bases, the J end by 2 bases, with 7 bases between. This CDR3 region has 12 residues. Germline CDR1 is MDHEN and CDR2 is SYDVKM. The CDR3 coding sequence is TGTGCCAGCAGGTCTGTCAACTATGGCTACACCTTC. Amino acids: CASRSVNYGYTF.

The J gene is TRBJ1-1, the V gene TRBV27; 9 bases match TRBD1. CDR1 and CDR2 (germline): MNHEY, SMNVEV (reference sequence). This CDR3 is 15 amino acids long. Trimming cost V 6 bases and J 0 bases; bases outside gene matches: 5. CDR3 sequence reads: CASRVTGGLNTEAFF. CDR3 sequence (DNA): TGTGCCAGCAGAGTAACAGGGGGCTTGAACACTGAAGCTTTCTTT.

The chain links TRBV28 to TRBJ2-1; 7 nucleotides align to TRBD2. The junction had 16 bases not matched to a gene; V was cut back by 6 bases and J by 8 bases. The CDR3 has 16 residues. In germline, CDR1 is MDHEN, CDR2 SYDVKM. CDR3: CASRTGTTKEGDEQFF. CDR3 nucleotide sequence: TGTGCCAGCAGGACCGGGACTACCAAGGAGGGCGATGAGCAGTTCTTC.

The chain links TRBV11-2 to TRBJ1-1, with D perhaps TRBD1 (6 bases). V was pared by 4 bases and J by 0 bases, with 9 bases between. The CDR3 loop spans 14 amino acids. Looked up from germline, CDR1 is SGHAT and CDR2 is FQNNGV. The CDR3, as DNA: TGTGCCAGCAGCTCCCACAGGGTGAACACTGAAGCTTTCTTT. Its protein product is CASSSHRVNTEAFF.

The V call is TRBV28, the J call TRBJ2-7; 12 bases are shared with TRBD2. The CDR3 covers 15 residues. Germline V gives CDR1 MDHEN, CDR2 SYDVKM. J gave up 3 bases and V 6 bases, and 6 bases lay outside the gene matches. CDR3 residues: CASRSASGGDYEQYF. The CDR3 DNA follows: TGTGCCAGCAGATCCGCTAGCGGGGGGGACTACGAGCAGTACTTC.

The chain is built from TRBV4-3 and TRBJ2-2, with TRBD1 matching 10 bases. CDR1 and CDR2 (germline): LGHNA, YSLEER. CDR3 length: 20 residues. V lost 0 bases, J lost 6 bases, and 16 bases stayed unmatched. The CDR3 nucleotides are TGCGCCAGCAGCCAAGACAGTAGTGGGACAGGGGATTTCATTCCCGGGGAGCTGTTTTTT. It yields the protein CASSQDSSGTGDFIPGELFF.

The chain combines TRBV5-5 with TRBJ1-6; D is ambiguous. This CDR3 is built from 16 residues. The germline CDR1 and CDR2 sequences are SGHKS and YYEKEE (reference sequence). V gave up 1 base and J gave up 4 bases, with 12 bases separating them. The CDR3 sequence: CASSLNRRGYNSPLHF. The CDR3 nucleotides read TGTGCCAGCAGCTTGAATCGTCGGGGATATAATTCACCCCTCCACTTT.

V is TRBV10-2 and J is TRBJ2-7; 8 bases map to TRBD2. The germline V gene encodes CDR1 WSHSY and CDR2 SAAADI. The CDR3 extends over 19 amino acids. J was trimmed by 3 bases and V by 6 bases; bases with no gene match: 22. As DNA, the CDR3 is TGCGCCAGCAGGGGTCGTAGTAAGGCGGCTAGCGGGCGAGACTACGAGCAGTACTTC. Its protein product is CASRGRSKAASGRDYEQYF.

Worth noting for this clone: Sequence at one end of the junction differs from germline and may be a read error. V gene TRBV13 combines with J gene TRBJ2-3, with D maybe TRBD2 (6 bases). Germline V gene data show CDR1 as PRHDT and CDR2 as FYEKMQ (reference sequence). This CDR3 contains 16 residues. The DNA of the CDR3 is TGTGCCAGCAGTTTAGCCCGGGGGTTTAGCACAGATACGCAGTATTTT. Residues: CASSLARGFSTDTQYF.

This clone was detected only a few times. The V call is TRBV4-3, the J call TRBJ1-6; D unresolved. Germline V gene data show CDR1 as LGHNA and CDR2 as YSLEER. The CDR3 is 16 amino acids. Trimming took off 0 bases at V and 5 bases at J, with 11 bases between the two ends. CDR3 amino acids: CASSQDWGGDNSPLHF. The CDR3 DNA reads as TGCGCCAGCAGCCAAGATTGGGGAGGAGATAATTCACCCCTCCACTTT.

V gene TRBV18 combines with J gene TRBJ1-5, with 8 bases matching TRBD1. Germline V gene lookup returns CDR1 KGHSH and CDR2 LQKENI. After removal of 4 bases from V and 5 bases from J, the junction contained 10 bases not matched to a gene. CDR3 size: 16 residues. CDR3 sequence reads: CASSLHGQGHHQPQHF. CDR3 sequence (DNA): TGTGCCAGCTCACTACATGGACAGGGTCACCATCAGCCCCAGCATTTT. The whole variable domain, remainder taken from reference TRBV18 and TRBJ1-5, is NAGVMQNPRHLVRRRGQEARLRCSPMKGHSHVYWYRQLPEEGLKFMVYLQKENIIDESGMPKERFSAEFPKEGPSILRIQQVVRGDSAAYFCASSLHGQGHHQPQHFGDGTRLSIL.

The chain has TRBV27 and TRBJ2-3; 8 bases are shared with TRBD2. Germline trimming cut 2 bases from V and 0 bases from J; bases unmatched to any gene: 13. The CDR3 contains 19 residues. Per germline, CDR1 MNHEY and CDR2 SMNVEV (reference sequence). CDR3 residues: CASSLVGLAGPESTDTQYF. The DNA of the CDR3 is TGTGCCAGCAGTTTAGTGGGTTTAGCGGGGCCCGAGAGCACAGATACGCAGTATTTT.

This clone was picked up one time. The chain uses TRBV6-6 and TRBJ2-1; weak D call: TRBD2 (6 bases). Germline lookup yields CDR1 MNHNY and CDR2 SVGAGI (reference sequence). There are 15 residues in the CDR3. Trimming left V 4 bases short and J 0 bases short, with 10 bases between. DNA for the CDR3: TGTGCCAGCAGTTCTCAGACTAGCTCCTACAATGAGCAGTTCTTC. Its protein is CASSSQTSSYNEQFF.

The V gene is TRBV28, the J gene TRBJ2-3; 12 positions agree with TRBD2. The CDR3 totals 17 residues. From germline, CDR1 is MDHEN and CDR2 SYDVKM. Trimming took 6 bases from V and 0 from J; bases not matched to a gene: 7. DNA of the CDR3: TGTGCCAGCAGAGGACTAGCGGGACACGCTAGCACAGATACGCAGTATTTT. Translated, it gives CASRGLAGHASTDTQYF.

The V call is TRBV4-3, the J call TRBJ2-7, with 7 bases identical to TRBD2. J was trimmed by 5 bases and V by 0 bases; bases with no gene match: 10. CDR1 LGHNA and CDR2 YSLEER come from the germline V gene. This CDR3 has 16 amino acids. The CDR3 coding sequence is TGCGCCAGCAGCCAAGACCACCCAGGGAGGGGTAACGAGCAGTACTTC. It specifies CASSQDHPGRGNEQYF.

V usage is TRBV10-3 and J usage is TRBJ1-2; D perhaps matches TRBD1 (5 bases). The V end lost 7 bases, the J end lost 4 bases, and 16 bases lay between the germline ends. This CDR3 has 14 residues. Germline assignment: CDR1 ENHRY and CDR2 SYGVKD. CDR3 in amino acids: CAIKPDSSVYGYTF. CDR3 DNA sequence: TGTGCCATCAAGCCCGACAGTTCCGTCTATGGCTACACCTTC.

This chain links TRBV7-2 with TRBJ2-6; D may be TRBD1 (5 bases). Germline V CDR1 and CDR2: SGHTA, FQGNSA. The CDR3 has 19 amino acids. V lost 0 bases and J lost 0, with 15 bases in between. CDR3 amino acids: CASSLALRVPSSGANVLTF. The CDR3 nucleotides are TGTGCCAGCAGCTTAGCGCTCAGGGTCCCAAGCTCTGGGGCCAACGTCCTGACTTTC.

The chain carries TRBV29-1 and TRBJ2-5, with TRBD2 matching over 12 bases. Germline loops: CDR1 SQVTM, CDR2 ANQGSEA. V lost 6 bases to trimming and J lost 2 bases; unmatched junction nucleotides: 16. CDR3 length: 18 amino acids. CDR3 amino acids: CSVPPGASGRAGQETQYF. As DNA, the CDR3 is TGCAGCGTCCCCCCTGGGGCTAGCGGGAGGGCGGGACAAGAGACCCAGTACTTC.